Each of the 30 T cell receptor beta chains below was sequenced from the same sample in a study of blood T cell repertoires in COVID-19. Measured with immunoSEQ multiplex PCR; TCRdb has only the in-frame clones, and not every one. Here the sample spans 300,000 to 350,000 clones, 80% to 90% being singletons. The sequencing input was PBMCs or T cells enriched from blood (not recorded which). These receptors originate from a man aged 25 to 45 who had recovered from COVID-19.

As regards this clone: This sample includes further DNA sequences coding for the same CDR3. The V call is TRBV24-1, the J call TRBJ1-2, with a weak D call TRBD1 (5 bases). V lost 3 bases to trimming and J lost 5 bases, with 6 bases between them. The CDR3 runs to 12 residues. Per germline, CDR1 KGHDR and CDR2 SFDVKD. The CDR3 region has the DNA TGTGCCACCAGTGATGGGGGGTATGGCTACACCTTC. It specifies CATSDGGYGYTF.

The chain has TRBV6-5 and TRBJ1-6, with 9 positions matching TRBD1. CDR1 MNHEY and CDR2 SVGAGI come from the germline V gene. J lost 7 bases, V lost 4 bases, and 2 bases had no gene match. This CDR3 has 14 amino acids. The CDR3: CASSWTGENSPLHF. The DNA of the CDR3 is TGTGCCAGCAGTTGGACAGGGGAAAATTCACCCCTCCACTTT.

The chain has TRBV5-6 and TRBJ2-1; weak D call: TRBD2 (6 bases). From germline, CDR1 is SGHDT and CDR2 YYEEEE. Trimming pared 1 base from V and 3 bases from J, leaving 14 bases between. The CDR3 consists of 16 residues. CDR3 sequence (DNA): TGTGCCAGCAGCTTGAACCCGACTAGTTACTACAATGAGCAGTTCTTC. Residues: CASSLNPTSYYNEQFF.

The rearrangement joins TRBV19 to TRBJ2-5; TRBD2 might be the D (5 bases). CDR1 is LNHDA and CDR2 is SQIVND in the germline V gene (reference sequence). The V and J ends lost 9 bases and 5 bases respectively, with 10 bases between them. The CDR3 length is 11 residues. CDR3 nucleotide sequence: TGTGCCAGCGGGGTTTTGGAGACCCAGTACTTC. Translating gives CASGVLETQYF. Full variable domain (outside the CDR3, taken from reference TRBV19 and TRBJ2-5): DGGITQSPKYLFRKEGQNVTLSCEQNLNHDAMYWYRQDPGQGLRLIYYSQIVNDFQKGDIAEGYSVSREKKESFPLTVTSAQKNPTAFYLCASGVLETQYFGPGTRLLVL.

For the CDR3, the DNA is TGTGCCAGCCGGGGAAATGGCTACACCTTC. Translation: CASRGNGYTF. The J gene is TRBJ1-2, the V gene TRBV11-2; D is uncertain. This CDR3 has 10 residues. CDR1 is SGHAT, CDR2 FQNNGV, per germline. Trimming removed 8 bases at V and 6 bases at J, with 7 bases between. Drawing the rest from reference TRBV11-2 and TRBJ1-2, the complete variable domain is EAGVAQSPRYKIIEKRQSVAFWCNPISGHATLYWYQQILGQGPKLLIQFQNNGVVDDSQLPKDRFSAERLKGVDSTLKIQPAKLEDSAVYLCASRGNGYTFGSGTRLTVV.

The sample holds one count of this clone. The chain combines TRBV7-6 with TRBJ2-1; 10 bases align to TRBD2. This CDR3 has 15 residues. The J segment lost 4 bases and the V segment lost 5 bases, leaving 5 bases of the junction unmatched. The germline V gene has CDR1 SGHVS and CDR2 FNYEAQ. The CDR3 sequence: CASSASGGEYNEQFF. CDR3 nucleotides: TGTGCCAGCAGCGCTAGCGGGGGCGAGTACAATGAGCAGTTCTTC.

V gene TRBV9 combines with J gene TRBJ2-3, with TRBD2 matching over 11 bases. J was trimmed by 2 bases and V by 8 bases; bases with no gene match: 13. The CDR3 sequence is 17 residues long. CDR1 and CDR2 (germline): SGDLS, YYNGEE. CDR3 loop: CASNLAGGLSYTDTQYF. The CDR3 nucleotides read TGTGCCAGTAATTTAGCGGGGGGGCTAAGTTACACAGATACGCAGTATTTT.

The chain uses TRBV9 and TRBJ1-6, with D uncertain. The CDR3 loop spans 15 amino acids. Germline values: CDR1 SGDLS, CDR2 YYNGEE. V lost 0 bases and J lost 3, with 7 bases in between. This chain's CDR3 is CASSVGGNYNSPLHF. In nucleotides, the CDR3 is TGTGCCAGCAGCGTAGGAGGGAACTATAATTCACCCCTCCACTTT.

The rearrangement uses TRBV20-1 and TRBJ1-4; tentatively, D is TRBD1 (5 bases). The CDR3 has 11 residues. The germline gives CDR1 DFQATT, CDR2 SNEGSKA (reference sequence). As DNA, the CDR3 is TGCAGCCCTCAGGGCGCTGAAAAACTGTTTTTT. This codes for CSPQGAEKLFF.

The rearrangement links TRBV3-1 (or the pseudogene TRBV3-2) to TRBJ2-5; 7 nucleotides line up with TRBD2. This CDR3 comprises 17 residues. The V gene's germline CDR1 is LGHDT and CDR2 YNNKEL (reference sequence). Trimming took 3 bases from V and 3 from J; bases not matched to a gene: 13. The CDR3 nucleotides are TGTGCCAGCAGCCAGGATCCCGATTACGCGGGGGAAGAGACCCAGTACTTC. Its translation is CASSQDPDYAGEETQYF.

The CDR3 nucleotides read TGCAGCGTTTCGACAGGAACCAACTATGGCTACACCTTC. Its protein product is CSVSTGTNYGYTF. V and J are TRBV29-1 and TRBJ1-2, with D perhaps matching TRBD1 (6 bases). The CDR3 loop spans 13 amino acids. V dropped 5 bases and J dropped 2 bases, with 12 bases sitting between them. In germline, CDR1 is SQVTM, CDR2 ANQGSEA. The full variable domain, in which reference TRBV29-1 and TRBJ1-2 provide the parts outside the CDR3, is SAVISQKPSRDICQRGTSLTIQCQVDSQVTMMFWYRQQPGQSLTLIATANQGSEATYESGFVIDKFPISRPNLTFSTLTVSNMSPEDSSIYLCSVSTGTNYGYTFGSGTRLTVV.

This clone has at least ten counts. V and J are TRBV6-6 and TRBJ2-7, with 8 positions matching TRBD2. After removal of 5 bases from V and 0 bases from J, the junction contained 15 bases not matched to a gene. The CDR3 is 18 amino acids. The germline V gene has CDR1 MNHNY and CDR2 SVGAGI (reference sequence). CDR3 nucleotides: TGTGCCAGCAGTCCCCTTTTAAGCGGGGGCCGGAGCTCCTACGAGCAGTACTTC. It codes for CASSPLLSGGRSSYEQYF.

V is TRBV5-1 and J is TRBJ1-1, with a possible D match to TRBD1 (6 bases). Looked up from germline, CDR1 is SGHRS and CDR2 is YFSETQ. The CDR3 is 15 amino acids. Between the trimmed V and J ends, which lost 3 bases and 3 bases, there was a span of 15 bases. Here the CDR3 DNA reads TGCGCCAGCAGCTCAAGTGGGCGACAGGACACTGAAGCTTTCTTT. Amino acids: CASSSSGRQDTEAFF.

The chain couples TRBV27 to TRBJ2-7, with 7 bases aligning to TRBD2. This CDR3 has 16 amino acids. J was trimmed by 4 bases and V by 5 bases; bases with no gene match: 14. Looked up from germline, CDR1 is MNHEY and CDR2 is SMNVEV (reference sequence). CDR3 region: CASSPAGVGREYEQYF. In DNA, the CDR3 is TGTGCCAGCAGTCCGGCGGGGGTGGGAAGAGAATACGAGCAGTACTTC.

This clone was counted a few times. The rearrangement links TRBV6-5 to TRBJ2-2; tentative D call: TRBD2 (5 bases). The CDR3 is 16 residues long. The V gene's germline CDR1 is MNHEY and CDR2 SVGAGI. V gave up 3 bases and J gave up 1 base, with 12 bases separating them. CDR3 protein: CASSYGILGNTGELFF. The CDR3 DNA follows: TGTGCCAGCAGTTATGGGATACTAGGGAACACCGGGGAGCTGTTTTTT.

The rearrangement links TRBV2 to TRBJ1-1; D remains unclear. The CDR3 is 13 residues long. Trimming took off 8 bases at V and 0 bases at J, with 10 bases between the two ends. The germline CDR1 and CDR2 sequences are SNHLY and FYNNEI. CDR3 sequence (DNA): TGTGCCAGCGCAAGCGAGATGAACACTGAAGCTTTCTTT. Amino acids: CASASEMNTEAFF.

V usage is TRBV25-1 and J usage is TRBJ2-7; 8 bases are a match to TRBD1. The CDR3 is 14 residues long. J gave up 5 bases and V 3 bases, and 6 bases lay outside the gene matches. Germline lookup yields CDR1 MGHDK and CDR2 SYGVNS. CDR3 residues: CASSEQGAYDEQYF. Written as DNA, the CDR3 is TGTGCCAGCAGTGAGCAGGGGGCCTACGACGAGCAGTACTTC.

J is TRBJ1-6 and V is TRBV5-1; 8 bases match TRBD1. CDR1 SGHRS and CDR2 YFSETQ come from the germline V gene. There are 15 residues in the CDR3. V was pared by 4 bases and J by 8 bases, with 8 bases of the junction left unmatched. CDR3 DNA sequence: TGCGCCAGCAGCCTACGGACAGGGCGGGATTCACCCCTCCACTTT. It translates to CASSLRTGRDSPLHF. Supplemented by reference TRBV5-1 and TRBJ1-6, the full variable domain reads KAGVTQTPRYLIKTRGQQVTLSCSPISGHRSVSWYQQTPGQGLQFLFEYFSETQRNKGNFPGRFSGRQFSNSRSEMNVSTLELGDSALYLCASSLRTGRDSPLHFGNGTRLTVT.

The DNA of the CDR3 is TGCAGCGTGAGCCCTAAGAGGACACAGAACACTGAAGCTTTCTTT. Encoded protein: CSVSPKRTQNTEAFF. The chain has TRBV29-1 and TRBJ1-1, with D perhaps matching TRBD1 (5 bases). V gave up 6 bases and J gave up 1 base, with 18 bases separating them. In germline, CDR1 is SQVTM, CDR2 ANQGSEA. CDR3 length: 15 residues.

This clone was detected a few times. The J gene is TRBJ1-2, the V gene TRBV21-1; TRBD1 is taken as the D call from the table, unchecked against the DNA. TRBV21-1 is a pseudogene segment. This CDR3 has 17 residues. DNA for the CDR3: TGTGCCAGCAGCACCGGGACAGGCAGCGTTACTAACTATGGCTACACCTTC. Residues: CASSTGTGSVTNYGYTF.

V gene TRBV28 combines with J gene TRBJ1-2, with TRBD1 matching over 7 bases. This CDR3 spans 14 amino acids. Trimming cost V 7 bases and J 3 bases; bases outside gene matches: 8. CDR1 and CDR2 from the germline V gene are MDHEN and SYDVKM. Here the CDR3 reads CASTMTGLDYGYTF. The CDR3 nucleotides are TGTGCCAGCACCATGACAGGGCTGGACTATGGCTACACCTTC.

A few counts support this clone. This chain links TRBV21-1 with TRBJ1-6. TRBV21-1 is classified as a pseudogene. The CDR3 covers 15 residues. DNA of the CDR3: TGTGCCAGCAGCAAAGGTCCAGACTCAAATTCACCCCTCCACTTT. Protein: CASSKGPDSNSPLHF.

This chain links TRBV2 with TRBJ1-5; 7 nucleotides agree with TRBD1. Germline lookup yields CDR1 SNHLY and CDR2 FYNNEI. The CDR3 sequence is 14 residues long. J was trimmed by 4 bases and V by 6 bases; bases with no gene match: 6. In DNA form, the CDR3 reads TGTGCCAGCAGAGACCACAGGGGTAATCAGCCCCAGCATTTT. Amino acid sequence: CASRDHRGNQPQHF.

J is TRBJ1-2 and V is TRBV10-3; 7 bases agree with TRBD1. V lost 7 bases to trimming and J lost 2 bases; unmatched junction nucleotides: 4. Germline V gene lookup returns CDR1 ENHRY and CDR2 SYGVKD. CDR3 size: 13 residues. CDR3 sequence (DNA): TGTGCCATCACCGCGACAGGGAACTATGGCTACACCTTC. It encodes CAITATGNYGYTF.

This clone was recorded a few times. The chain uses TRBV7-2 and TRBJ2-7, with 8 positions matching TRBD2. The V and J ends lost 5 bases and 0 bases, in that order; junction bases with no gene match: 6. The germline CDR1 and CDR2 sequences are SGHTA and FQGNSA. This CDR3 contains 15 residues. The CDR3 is CASSKGLVSSYEQYF. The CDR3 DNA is TGTGCCAGCAGCAAGGGACTAGTTAGCTCCTACGAGCAGTACTTC.

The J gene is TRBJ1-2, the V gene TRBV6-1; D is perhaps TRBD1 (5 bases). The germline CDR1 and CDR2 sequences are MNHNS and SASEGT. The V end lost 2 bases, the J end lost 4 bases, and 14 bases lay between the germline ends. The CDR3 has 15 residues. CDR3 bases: TGTGCCAGCAGTGAAACCCGGGGGGGATCCTATGGCTACACCTTC. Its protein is CASSETRGGSYGYTF.

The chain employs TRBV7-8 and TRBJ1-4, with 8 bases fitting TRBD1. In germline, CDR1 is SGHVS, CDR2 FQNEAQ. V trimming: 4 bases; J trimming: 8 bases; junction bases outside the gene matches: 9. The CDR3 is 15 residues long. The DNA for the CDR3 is TGTGCCAGCAGCTCGGACAGGGTTTTTTGGGAAAAACTGTTTTTT. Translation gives CASSSDRVFWEKLFF.

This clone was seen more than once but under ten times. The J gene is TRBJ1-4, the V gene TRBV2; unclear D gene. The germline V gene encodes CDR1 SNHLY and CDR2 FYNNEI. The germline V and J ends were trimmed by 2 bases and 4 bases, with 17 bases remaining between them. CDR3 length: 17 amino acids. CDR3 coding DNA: TGTGCCAGCAGTGAAAGTTTTAGTATCTTTAGTAATGAAAAACTGTTTTTT. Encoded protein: CASSESFSIFSNEKLFF.

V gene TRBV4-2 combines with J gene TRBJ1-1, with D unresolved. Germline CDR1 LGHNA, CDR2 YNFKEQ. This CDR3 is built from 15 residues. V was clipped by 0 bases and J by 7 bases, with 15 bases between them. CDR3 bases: TGTGCCAGCAGCCAAGATAGGTGGGGAGGTAGTGAAGCTTTCTTT. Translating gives CASSQDRWGGSEAFF.

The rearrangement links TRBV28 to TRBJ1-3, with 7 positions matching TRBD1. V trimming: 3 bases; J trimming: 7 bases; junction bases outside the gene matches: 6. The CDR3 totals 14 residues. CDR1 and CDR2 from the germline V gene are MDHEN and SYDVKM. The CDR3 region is CASSFKGGLNTIYF. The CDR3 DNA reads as TGTGCCAGCAGTTTTAAAGGGGGCCTGAACACCATATATTTT.